This TCR beta chain was recovered during a study of blood T cell repertoires in COVID-19. Study information: PBMCs, B-cell-depleted T cells, or T cells provided the cDNA or gDNA that made up the material.

The data were produced by immunoSEQ multiplex PCR, yet TCRdb's version contains in-frame clones alone and is incomplete. The sample contains some 180,000 clones, 70% to 90% of which appear only once. Trimming took off 3 bases at V and 7 bases at J, with 6 bases between the two ends. The CDR3 is 11 residues long. The germline V gene has CDR1 ENHRY and CDR2 SYGVKD. The receptor was isolated from a woman aged 80 or over with COVID-19, enrolled during active disease. Sequenced sample: peripheral blood. The genes are TRBV10-3 and TRBJ1-1, with D hard to call. The CDR3 sequence: CAISDQFEAFF. The CDR3, as DNA: TGTGCCATCAGTGATCAGTTTGAAGCTTTCTTT.